Below, 7 T cell receptor beta chains from the same sample are listed, as sequenced in a study of identical twins. TCRdb re-derived calls from the 5' RACE reads in MiXCR, one entry per CDR3 protein. The repertoire holds roughly 710,000 distinct CDR3 sequences, with over 5% as singletons. Sequencing was carried out using naive T cells sorted from blood. Receptor source: a man aged 18 to 30 in good health.

This clonotype occurred many times. The chain joins TRBV29-1 to TRBJ2-1; D is uncertain. V lost 3 bases to trimming and J lost 4 bases, with 13 bases between them. The CDR3 consists of 14 residues. Germline V lookup: CDR1 SQVTM, CDR2 ANQGSEA. CDR3 nucleotide sequence: TGCAGCGTTGAGGCTAGTCCCTTGTACAATGAGCAGTTCTTC. This gives the protein CSVEASPLYNEQFF.

This clonotype was counted only a few times. The CDR3 DNA reads TGCGCCAGCAGTTTATCAAGGGGCCACGAGCAGTACGTC. It encodes CASSLSRGHEQYV. The V call is TRBV4-1, the J call TRBJ2-7; D possibly corresponds to TRBD1 (5 bases). The V end was cut by 6 bases, the J end by 5 bases, with 14 bases between. Germline V CDR1 and CDR2: MGHRA, YSYEKL. The CDR3 spans 13 residues.

This clonotype was found a few times. The rearrangement joins TRBV25-1 to TRBJ2-2; D may be TRBD2 (5 bases). This CDR3 contains 13 residues. Germline CDR1 reads MGHDK; CDR2 reads SYGVNS. V was shortened by 8 bases and J by 6 bases, with 13 bases between the two germline ends. CDR3 sequence reads: CASSEGVPGELFF. DNA for the CDR3: TGTGCCAGCTCAGAGGGTGTCCCCGGGGAGCTGTTTTTT.

This sequence joins TRBV20-1 and TRBJ2-1, with 9 nucleotides matching TRBD2. The J segment lost 8 bases and the V segment lost 3 bases, leaving 11 bases of the junction unmatched. CDR1 and CDR2 from the germline V gene are DFQATT and SNEGSKA (reference sequence). CDR3 length: 15 amino acids. The CDR3 reads CSARLPAGGPHEQFF. CDR3 nucleotide sequence: TGCAGTGCTAGGCTCCCGGCGGGAGGGCCCCATGAGCAGTTCTTC.

This clonotype was found many times. J is TRBJ2-2 and V is TRBV4-2, with D uncertain. This CDR3 has 17 residues. CDR1 is LGHNA, CDR2 YNFKEQ, per germline. Trimming removed 4 bases from V and 0 bases from J, with 15 bases in between. The CDR3 protein is CASSREALAANTGELFF. The CDR3 nucleotides are TGTGCCAGCAGCCGCGAAGCATTGGCCGCGAACACCGGGGAGCTGTTTTTT.

This clonotype was observed many times. This sequence joins TRBV5-1 and TRBJ2-6, with TRBD2 as a possible D gene (5 bases). Trimming took off 6 bases at V and 4 bases at J, with 14 bases between the two ends. The CDR3 consists of 15 residues. Germline V gene data show CDR1 as SGHRS and CDR2 as YFSETQ. CDR3 protein: CASKVAGSGANVLTF. CDR3 nucleotide sequence: TGCGCCAGCAAAGTGGCGGGCTCGGGGGCCAACGTCCTGACTTTC.

This clonotype was seen many times. CDR3 loop: CASSLQGAHGELFF. The CDR3 coding sequence is TGTGCCAGCAGTCTGCAGGGTGCACACGGGGAGCTGTTTTTT. The chain couples TRBV6-2 or TRBV6-3 to TRBJ2-2; TRBD1 might be the D (5 bases). The length of the CDR3 is 14 residues. V was cut by 5 bases and J by 7 bases, with 14 bases left in between. Germline V lookup: CDR1 MNHEY, CDR2 SVGEGT.